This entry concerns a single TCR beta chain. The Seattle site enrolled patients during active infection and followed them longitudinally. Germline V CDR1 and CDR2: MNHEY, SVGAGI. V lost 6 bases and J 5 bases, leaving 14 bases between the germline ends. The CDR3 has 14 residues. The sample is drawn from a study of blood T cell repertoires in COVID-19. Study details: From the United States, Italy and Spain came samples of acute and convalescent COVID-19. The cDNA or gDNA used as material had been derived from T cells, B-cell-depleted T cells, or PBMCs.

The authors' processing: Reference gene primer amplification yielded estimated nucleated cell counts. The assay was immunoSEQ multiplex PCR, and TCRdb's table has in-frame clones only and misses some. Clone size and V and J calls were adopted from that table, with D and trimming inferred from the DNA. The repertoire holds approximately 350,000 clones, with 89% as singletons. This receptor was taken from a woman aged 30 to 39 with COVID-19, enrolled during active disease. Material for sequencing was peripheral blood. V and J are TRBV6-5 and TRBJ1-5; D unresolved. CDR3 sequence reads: CASRGFASYQPQHF. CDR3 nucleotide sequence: TGTGCCAGCAGGGGCTTCGCGTCGTATCAGCCCCAGCATTTT.